This record concerns one T cell receptor (beta chain) sequence. Its antigen is not identified. V gave up 4 bases and J gave up 0 bases, with 15 bases separating them. CDR1 is SGDLS, CDR2 YYNGEE, per germline. The CDR3 has 16 amino acids. The sample is drawn from a study of T-cell memory formation after mild COVID-19. Study-wide points: The study found balanced CD4/CD8 in clones contracting day 15 to 85 and a CD4+ lean in later expanders.

TCRdb recomputed calls from the 5' RACE reads with MiXCR, one row per CDR3 protein. The table includes over 500,000 distinct CDR3 sequences, 15% to 20% detected once. The receptor comes from an adult woman who had mild COVID-19 (a few samples of this study predate the infection). Cell type and time point are not known. The rearrangement links TRBV9 to TRBJ2-3; no definite D call. Sequencing used PBMCs or a T cell subset sorted from them (not recorded which). CDR3 coding DNA: TGTGCCAGCAGCCACTCCCCCACGCGGAGCACAGATACGCAGTATTTT. This codes for CASSHSPTRSTDTQYF.